A single sample is the source of the 31 T cell receptor beta chains below, sequenced in a study of naive and memory T cell subsets. Both TRBC1 and TRBC2 were covered by a beta constant-region primer of two equimolar oligonucleotides. One entry per CDR3 protein, called by TCRdb with MiXCR from the UMI-ligation and nested PCR reads. This sample has about 85,000 distinct CDR3 sequences; around 14% occur once, and the top ten carry around 0.9%. Source material: central memory CD4+ T cells from blood. The receptors shown here come from a human donor in good health.

The rearrangement joins TRBV11-2 to TRBJ2-1; no firm D call. The length of the CDR3 is 13 residues. Trimming pared 0 bases from V and 4 bases from J, leaving 4 bases between. The V gene's germline CDR1 is SGHAT and CDR2 FQNNGV. The CDR3 spells CASSLELYNEQFF. The CDR3, as DNA: TGTGCCAGCAGCTTAGAGCTATACAATGAGCAGTTCTTC.

This clonotype was observed a few times. V gene TRBV29-1 combines with J gene TRBJ1-1, with 9 bases fitting TRBD1. This CDR3 spans 14 amino acids. Looked up from germline, CDR1 is SQVTM and CDR2 is ANQGSEA. The V and J ends lost 3 bases and 3 bases, in that order; junction bases with no gene match: 5. The CDR3 here is CSVDQTGGDTEAFF. In DNA form, the CDR3 reads TGCAGCGTTGACCAGACAGGGGGAGACACTGAAGCTTTCTTT.

In its sample, this clonotype was seen a few times. V gene TRBV29-1 combines with J gene TRBJ1-2; 11 bases agree with TRBD1. Germline CDR1 and CDR2: SQVTM and ANQGSEA. CDR3 size: 15 residues. The junction had 8 bases not matched to a gene; V was cut back by 4 bases and J by 4 bases. This CDR3 reads CSVVRTGGVRYGYTF. CDR3 DNA: TGCAGCGTTGTGCGGACAGGGGGCGTTCGCTATGGCTACACCTTC.

The sample holds a few counts of this clonotype. The V call is TRBV11-1, the J call TRBJ1-6; D may be TRBD1 (6 bases). CDR3 length: 13 residues. Germline V gene data show CDR1 as SGHAT and CDR2 as FQDESV (reference sequence). Deletions cut 8 bases from V and 7 bases from J, with 12 bases between. The CDR3 reads CASVNRENSPLHF. In nucleotides, the CDR3 is TGTGCCAGCGTCAACAGGGAGAATTCACCCCTCCACTTT. Supplemented by reference TRBV11-1 and TRBJ1-6, the full variable domain reads EAEVAQSPRYKITEKSQAVAFWCDPISGHATLYWYRQILGQGPELLVQFQDESVVDDSQLPKDRFSAERLKGVDSTLKIQPAELGDSAMYLCASVNRENSPLHFGNGTRLTVT.

This clonotype has only a few counts. This chain links TRBV20-1 with TRBJ2-3; possible D gene TRBD2, 6 bases. The CDR3 extends over 15 amino acids. Trimming stripped 3 bases from V and 2 bases from J, with 15 bases between. Germline CDR1 is DFQATT and CDR2 is SNEGSKA (reference sequence). CDR3 sequence: CSASLTSKLTDTQYF. CDR3 coding DNA: TGCAGTGCTAGCCTAACTAGCAAACTCACAGATACGCAGTATTTT.

The chain joins TRBV19 to TRBJ2-1, with 9 bases aligning to TRBD1. V was clipped by 6 bases and J by 3 bases; unmatched bases: 6. CDR3 length equals 15 residues. The V gene's germline CDR1 is LNHDA and CDR2 SQIVND (reference sequence). The CDR3 nucleotides read TGTGCCAGTAGGTACAGGACAGGGGACTACAATGAGCAGTTCTTC. This sequence encodes CASRYRTGDYNEQFF.

This clonotype was counted between two and nine times. The chain uses TRBV25-1 and TRBJ2-7; weak D call: TRBD1 (6 bases). V was cut by 6 bases and J by 1 base, with 16 bases left in between. Germline loops: CDR1 MGHDK, CDR2 SYGVNS. The CDR3 spans 15 residues. In nucleotides, the CDR3 is TGTGCCAGCAGGAACCGGGACACCCTATCCTACGAGCAGTACTTC. Translating gives CASRNRDTLSYEQYF.

This clonotype came up a few times. J is TRBJ1-3 and V is TRBV7-9; D is ambiguous. The germline V and J ends were trimmed by 5 bases and 2 bases, with 13 bases remaining between them. Germline CDR1 and CDR2: SEHNR and FQNEAQ (reference sequence). There are 15 residues in the CDR3. The CDR3 loop reads CASSPAGKAGNTIYF. The CDR3 nucleotides read TGTGCCAGCAGCCCGGCCGGGAAGGCTGGAAACACCATATATTTT.

This clonotype appeared many times. The CDR3 DNA is TGTGCCAGCAGTGGAAGACAGGAAAACTATGGCTACACCTTC. Translating it yields CASSGRQENYGYTF. This chain connects TRBV25-1 to TRBJ1-2; maybe TRBD1 (6 bases). The germline V gene encodes CDR1 MGHDK and CDR2 SYGVNS. CDR3 length: 14 amino acids. The V end lost 4 bases, the J end lost 2 bases, and 11 bases lay between the germline ends.

In its sample, this clonotype was seen a few times. The gene calls are TRBV5-1 and TRBJ2-3; 12 nucleotides line up with TRBD2. Germline assignment: CDR1 SGHRS and CDR2 YFSETQ. This CDR3 has 17 amino acids. Trimming at V came to 3 bases and at J to 3 bases, leaving 8 bases not matched to a gene. The CDR3 reads CASSSLAGGLMTDTQYF. CDR3 nucleotide sequence: TGCGCCAGCAGCTCGCTAGCGGGAGGGCTGATGACAGATACGCAGTATTTT.

The chain combines TRBV6-6 with TRBJ2-5, with 10 positions matching TRBD1. Germline CDR1 and CDR2: MNHNY and SVGAGI (reference sequence). The CDR3 extends over 18 amino acids. Losses at the gene ends were 8 bases for V and 0 bases for J; bases not matched to a gene: 15. The CDR3 sequence: CASAIPGPGQGYQETQYF. CDR3 nucleotide sequence: TGTGCCAGCGCTATACCGGGACCGGGACAGGGGTACCAAGAGACCCAGTACTTC.

This clonotype was detected only a few times. The genes are TRBV4-3 and TRBJ2-3; 10 nucleotides match TRBD2. Germline-derived CDR1 and CDR2 are LGHNA and YSLEER. The CDR3 length is 16 residues. J was trimmed by 1 base and V by 4 bases; bases with no gene match: 5. DNA for the CDR3: TGCGCCAGCAGCCCGTCACTAGCGGGGCGCACAGATACGCAGTATTTT. Its protein is CASSPSLAGRTDTQYF.

This clonotype appeared many times. J is TRBJ2-3 and V is TRBV20-1; perhaps TRBD2 as D (6 bases). The germline CDR1 and CDR2 sequences are DFQATT and SNEGSKA (reference sequence). The V end was cut by 4 bases, the J end by 6 bases, with 14 bases between. The CDR3 is 13 amino acids. The CDR3 bases are TGCAGTGCTATCCTGGACGCGGGGGATACGCAGTATTTT. This gives the protein CSAILDAGDTQYF.

This clonotype showed up many times. V is TRBV6-2 or TRBV6-3 and J is TRBJ2-3; D gene ambiguous. Germline loops: CDR1 MNHEY, CDR2 SVGEGT. Trimming left V 5 bases short and J 4 bases short, with 7 bases between. CDR3 length: 12 amino acids. CDR3 loop: CASSDLADTQYF. Written as DNA, the CDR3 is TGTGCCAGCAGTGACCTAGCAGATACGCAGTATTTT.

V and J are TRBV30 and TRBJ1-2; D might be TRBD1 (5 bases). Germline CDR1 is GTSNPN and CDR2 is SVGIG (reference sequence). CDR3 size: 15 residues. The V end was cut by 2 bases, the J end by 2 bases, with 15 bases between. The CDR3 reads CAWSLTRGPNYGYTF. The CDR3 coding sequence is TGTGCCTGGAGTCTGACACGGGGACCGAACTATGGCTACACCTTC.

CDR3 region: CAWSVLGLAGRGTQYF. The DNA of the CDR3 is TGTGCCTGGAGTGTACTCGGACTAGCGGGGAGAGGGACCCAGTACTTC. The gene calls are TRBV30 and TRBJ2-5, with 12 bases lining up with TRBD2. V shed 0 bases and J 7 bases; nucleotides not matched to a gene: 9. The CDR3 length is 16 residues. Germline V gives CDR1 GTSNPN, CDR2 SVGIG (reference sequence).

This clonotype has more than one count but fewer than ten. The rearrangement joins TRBV12-3 or TRBV12-4 to TRBJ1-1; the D gene is possibly TRBD1 (5 bases). Trimming removed 8 bases at V and 1 base at J, with 11 bases between. The CDR3 runs 13 residues. In nucleotides, the CDR3 is TGTGCCAGCTTCCGGGACCCGAACACTGAAGCTTTCTTT. Protein: CASFRDPNTEAFF.

The J gene is TRBJ1-1, the V gene TRBV7-2; 7 bases match TRBD1. The CDR3 extends over 14 amino acids. CDR1 and CDR2 from the germline V gene are SGHTA and FQGNSA. V gave up 5 bases and J gave up 5 bases; unmatched junction bases: 8. CDR3 DNA: TGTGCCAGCAGCCCCGACAGGGAAGGGACTGAAGCTTTCTTT. This translates into CASSPDREGTEAFF.

V usage is TRBV30 and J usage is TRBJ2-6; the match to TRBD1 covers 7 bases. This CDR3 is 15 amino acids long. V was pared by 1 base and J by 4 bases, with 4 bases of the junction left unmatched. From germline, CDR1 is GTSNPN and CDR2 SVGIG (reference sequence). CDR3 amino acids: CAWSGLGQGANVLTF. The CDR3 DNA reads as TGTGCCTGGAGTGGGTTGGGACAGGGGGCCAACGTCCTGACTTTC.

This clonotype was seen a few times. The DNA for the CDR3 is TGCAGTGCCCCACGGGCTAGTCAGCCGTCCGATACGCAGTATTTT. Protein product: CSAPRASQPSDTQYF. The chain uses TRBV20-1 and TRBJ2-3; D remains unclear. Germline V CDR1 and CDR2: DFQATT, SNEGSKA (reference sequence). Trimming took 6 bases from V and 6 from J, leaving 22 bases between them. The CDR3 runs to 15 residues.

This clonotype was detected only a few times. This chain uses TRBV7-3 with TRBJ2-1; 9 nucleotides line up with TRBD2. CDR3 length equals 14 residues. Germline CDR1 SGHTA, CDR2 FQGTGA. The V gene end was trimmed by 5 bases and the J gene end by 7 bases; junction bases not matched to a gene: 6. CDR3 sequence reads: CASSTGTSLNEQFF. The CDR3 nucleotides read TGTGCCAGCAGCACAGGGACTAGCCTGAATGAGCAGTTCTTC.

The CDR3 DNA reads as TGTGCCAGCAGCCAAGGGGACAGGGGGCTGACACCCCTCCACTTT. Amino acids: CASSQGDRGLTPLHF. This chain joins TRBV4-2 and TRBJ1-6, with 12 bases that match TRBD1. CDR3 size: 15 residues. Germline CDR1 is LGHNA and CDR2 is YNFKEQ. Losses at the gene ends were 1 base for V and 11 bases for J; bases not matched to a gene: 3.

CDR3 sequence (DNA): TGTGCCAGCTCACCAACCCCCGGTTTCACAGATACGCAGTATTTT. This gives the protein CASSPTPGFTDTQYF. The rearrangement joins TRBV18 to TRBJ2-3; D remains ambiguous. The CDR3 runs to 15 residues. V shed 2 bases and J shed 2 bases, with 11 bases lying between them. CDR1 and CDR2 (germline): KGHSH, LQKENI.

This sequence joins TRBV20-1 and TRBJ2-1, with D hard to call. The CDR3 consists of 12 residues. V was trimmed by 4 bases and J by 6 bases, leaving 10 bases between them. The germline V gene has CDR1 DFQATT and CDR2 SNEGSKA (reference sequence). The CDR3 DNA sequence: TGCAGTGCTAAGATCGCCGTCAATGAGCAGTTCTTC. It is translated as CSAKIAVNEQFF.

The chain is built from TRBV12-3 or TRBV12-4 and TRBJ2-5, with D possibly called TRBD1 or TRBD2 (6 bases each). The CDR3 has 14 amino acids. V lost 5 bases and J lost 9, with 19 bases in between. CDR3 sequence reads: CASSLGGVGRSQYF. CDR3 DNA sequence: TGTGCCAGCAGTCTGGGGGGCGTTGGGAGATCCCAGTACTTC.

The chain carries TRBV24-1 and TRBJ2-1; D is uncertain. Looked up from germline, CDR1 is KGHDR and CDR2 is SFDVKD. This CDR3 is 13 amino acids long. V lost 5 bases and J lost 7, with 11 bases in between. The CDR3 bases are TGTGCCACCAGTGGAGGCAGAAGGAATGAGCAGTTCTTC. Protein product: CATSGGRRNEQFF.

This clonotype was seen many times. The chain links TRBV7-6 to TRBJ2-5, with D perhaps matching TRBD1 or TRBD2 (6 bases each). Germline V gene lookup returns CDR1 SGHVS and CDR2 FNYEAQ. The CDR3 spans 17 residues. V lost 4 bases and J 1 base, leaving 19 bases between the germline ends. CDR3 in DNA: TGTGCCAGCAGCTCCGTTCGGGGGCTTGGGGCCCAAGAGACCCAGTACTTC. Encoded protein: CASSSVRGLGAQETQYF.

This clonotype was seen only a few times. V usage is TRBV7-3 and J usage is TRBJ2-3; 7 bases are shared with TRBD2. Germline CDR1 reads SGHTA; CDR2 reads FQGTGA. J gave up 10 bases and V 5 bases, and 9 bases lay outside the gene matches. The CDR3 has 13 amino acids. The chain's CDR3 is CASSPPTSGAQYF. CDR3 nucleotide sequence: TGTGCCAGCAGCCCCCCCACGAGCGGGGCGCAGTATTTT.

The chain links TRBV28 to TRBJ2-7; 8 bases match TRBD1. The V and J ends lost 5 bases and 13 bases, in that order; junction bases with no gene match: 10. This CDR3 is 12 amino acids long. Germline lookup yields CDR1 MDHEN and CDR2 SYDVKM. The chain's CDR3 is CASSQGDRGGYF. The DNA of the CDR3 is TGTGCCAGCAGTCAGGGCGACAGGGGAGGTTACTTC.

This clonotype has a handful of counts. The chain recombines TRBV2 with TRBJ1-1, with 7 bases aligning to TRBD1. Germline loops: CDR1 SNHLY, CDR2 FYNNEI. This CDR3 spans 12 amino acids. Unmatched junction bases numbered 2, after V lost 5 bases and J lost 5 bases. CDR3 in amino acids: CASSQQGTEAFF. Here the CDR3 DNA reads TGTGCCAGCAGTCAACAGGGGACTGAAGCTTTCTTT. Full variable domain (outside the CDR3, taken from reference TRBV2 and TRBJ1-1): EPEVTQTPSHQVTQMGQEVILRCVPISNHLYFYWYRQILGQKVEFLVSFYNNEISEKSEIFDDQFSVERPDGSNFTLKIRSTKLEDSAMYFCASSQQGTEAFFGQGTRLTVV.

This chain joins TRBV28 and TRBJ1-1; D is undetermined. With 5 bases removed from V and 11 bases from J, the gap between germline ends came to 12 bases. Germline V gene data show CDR1 as MDHEN and CDR2 as SYDVKM. The CDR3 has 11 amino acids. The CDR3 sequence: CASSPGLRAFF. The CDR3 DNA is TGTGCCAGCAGTCCCGGACTTCGGGCTTTCTTT.